This T cell receptor beta chain was captured by sequencing in a study of CD8 T cells in Susac syndrome. Overall study results and limits: It was acknowledged in the study that the number of individuals who were included in its TCR sequencing and HLA analysis was relatively small.

In regard to this clonotype: Its target is unknown.

Reverse transcription of roughly 0.45 to 1 ug RNA used random hexamers. TCRdb used MiXCR to reprocess the immunoSEQ multiplex PCR reads, holding one entry per CDR3 protein. The data hold tens of thousands of distinct CDR3 sequences, with 95% to 97% observed a single time. The CDR3 runs 12 residues. Trimming removed 3 bases at V and 4 bases at J, with 6 bases between. From germline, CDR1 is SGHDN and CDR2 FVKESK. The TCR originated in a human donor with Susac syndrome. The material sequenced was CD8+ T cells from PBMCs. This chain joins TRBV14 and TRBJ1-1; D is unclear. The CDR3 region has the DNA TGTGCCAGCAGCCAGACGGGCACTGAAGCTTTCTTT. Its protein is CASSQTGTEAFF.